The entry below gives a single T cell receptor (beta chain) sequence along with its context. This clone is termed medium-sized (0.01 to 0.1%). Its antigen is unknown. Per-base quality was not reported, and no clone a single base away is much larger than it. From a lookup of the germline V gene, CDR1 and CDR2 are SQVTM and ANQGSEA. The CDR3 numbers 11 residues from cysteine through phenylalanine. The retained sequence is limited to the CDR3, 33 bases, with the frame set at the first base. At the junction V is shortened by 6 bases and J by 11 bases, with 16 bases in between. Genomic DNA was extracted with the Qiagen DNeasy kit from unsorted PBMCs and from negatively selected CD4+ and CD8+ fractions. TCR beta CDR3 regions were amplified by immunoSEQ multiplex PCR using primers annealing to V and J segments. A synthetic immune receptor repertoire was used to minimize amplification bias, and remaining bias was computationally removed after sequencing. In the original analysis: Custom Python scripts were used to quantify repertoire diversity as the Shannon entropy index. The unsorted, CD4+ and CD8+ repertoires were each analyzed separately, with the exception of combined analyses, where CD4+ and CD8+ sequences were merged in silico. A clone counted as expanded when the clone's frequency after treatment rose at least 2-fold relative to C1D1, and clones undetected at baseline were given a pseudocount of 0.5. Singleton clones were defined as clones with 0 or 1 copy at C1D1, and non-singleton clones were defined as clones with 2 or more copies. Clones expanded in unsorted samples were annotated as CD4+, CD8+ or unknown by matching protein sequences in sorted samples from the same patient. Wilcoxon tests on paired samples were used to test changes in diversity from C1D1 to C4D1. As stored in TCRdb, this immuneACCESS dataset retains in-frame rearrangements with V and J assigned. A fraction of the clones does not appear; measured against another copy, unresolved V genes explain less than half of the discrepancy, and the remainder lacks a known reason. The V and J calls and clone size were taken over from that table, and D and trimming were inferred from the DNA. The sample has 25,000 to 40,000 clones on record, 65% to 80% of them singletons. The ten largest clones represent 3.9% of the sample.

The sample originates from a study of PD-1 blockade in classical Hodgkin lymphoma (dated by TCRdb to 2020 to 2021). A note on the overall study: Nivolumab dosing was 3 mg/kg intravenously every 2 weeks, continuing until either disease progression or unacceptable toxicity. To define a peripheral blood immune signature of response to PD-1 blockade in classical Hodgkin lymphoma, the study combined TCR beta sequencing with CyTOF. Broader findings and caveats from the paper: Lower diversity was seen in patients whose nivolumab began less than 1 year after ASCT, and these patients were left out of later analyses so that immune reconstitution would not confound the results. Trial patients with a complete response had baseline diversity similar to that of newly diagnosed patients, while partial responders and progressors had significantly lower diversity. By C4D1, a significant rise was seen in CD4+ TCR diversity but not in CD8+ TCR diversity (p=0.0027 vs p=0.16), and the rise was most apparent among complete responders (p=0.02). Baseline TCR diversity was reported as lower in newly diagnosed patients than in healthy donors, and lower still in relapsed/refractory patients. The study was restricted to a single clinical trial cohort, and the causes of repertoire differences, possibly disease activity or prior therapy, were left undefined.

The time point label here, explained by the study, means: cycle 4 day 1 (C4D1), after 6 weeks of nivolumab. All trial patients had relapsed after autologous stem cell transplantation, with cohorts A, B and C differing in prior brentuximab vedotin exposure. The trial cohort included roughly 60 patients with relapsed/refractory classical Hodgkin lymphoma, and each patient had a best overall response of complete response, partial response or progressive disease. Trial patients were treated with single-agent nivolumab in the multi-cohort phase II CheckMate 205 trial. An independent review committee assessed best overall response using the 2007 International Working Group response criteria. Trial PBMCs were collected immediately before nivolumab initiation (C1D1) and during therapy at cycle 2 day 1 and cycle 4 day 1. Peripheral blood was collected in 8 mL Vacutainer Cell Preparation Tubes, from which PBMCs were isolated by centrifugation and then cryopreserved.

Specimen: peripheral blood mononuclear cells (PBMCs), collected before the fourth cycle of nivolumab. The sequence links TRBV29-1 to TRBJ1-1; the best D guess is TRBD1, with 6 bases matching. The origin of this receptor is a human donor with classical Hodgkin lymphoma. The DNA sequence follows: TGCAGCGTGCTACAGGGATTCTGGGCTTTCTTT. Its amino acids are CSVLQGFWAFF.